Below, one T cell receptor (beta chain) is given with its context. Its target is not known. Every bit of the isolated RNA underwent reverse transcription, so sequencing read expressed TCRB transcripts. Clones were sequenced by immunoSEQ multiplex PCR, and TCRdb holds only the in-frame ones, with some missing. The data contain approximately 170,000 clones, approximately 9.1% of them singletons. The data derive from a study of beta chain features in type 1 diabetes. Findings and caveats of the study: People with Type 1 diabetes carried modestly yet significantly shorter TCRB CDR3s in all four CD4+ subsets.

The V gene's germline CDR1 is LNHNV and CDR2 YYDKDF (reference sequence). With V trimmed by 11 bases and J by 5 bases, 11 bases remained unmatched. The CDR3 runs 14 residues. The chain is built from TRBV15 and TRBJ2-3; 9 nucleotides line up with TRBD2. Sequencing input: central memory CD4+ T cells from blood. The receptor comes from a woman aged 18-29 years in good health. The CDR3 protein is CASSRGGAGDTQYF. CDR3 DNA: TGTGCCTCCTCGCGGGGGGGGGCCGGAGATACGCAGTATTTT. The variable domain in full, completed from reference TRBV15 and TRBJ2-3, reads DAMVIQNPRYQVTQFGKPVTLSCSQTLNHNVMYWYQQKSSQAPKLLFHYYDKDFNNEADTPDNFQSRRPNTSFCFLDIRSPGLGDTAMYLCASSRGGAGDTQYFGPGTRLTVL.